The next 7 T cell receptor beta chains were all read from a single sample in a study of shared T cell receptors in the human thymus. Clones were read by immunoSEQ multiplex PCR, and TCRdb kept only the in-frame ones, dropping some. This table has hundreds of thousands of clones, 95% appearing once. The sample consisted of thymocytes. All receptors come from a human donor.

The chain uses TRBV28 and TRBJ2-7; D unresolved. CDR3 length: 16 amino acids. Trimming removed 1 base from V and 0 bases from J, with 13 bases in between. Germline CDR1 reads MDHEN; CDR2 reads SYDVKM. The DNA of the CDR3 is TGTGCCAGCAGTTTATTGTCAGGAAGAAACTCCTACGAGCAGTACTTC. Its translation: CASSLLSGRNSYEQYF.

The V gene is TRBV28, the J gene TRBJ1-2, with D perhaps TRBD1 (5 bases). V shed 11 bases and J shed 1 base, with 11 bases lying between them. Germline-derived CDR1 and CDR2 are MDHEN and SYDVKM. The CDR3 runs 12 residues. CDR3 sequence: CAPSGLNYGYTF. The CDR3 nucleotides read TGTGCCCCCTCGGGGCTTAACTATGGCTACACCTTC.

The V and J genes are TRBV28 and TRBJ2-6, with 7 nucleotides matching TRBD1. This CDR3 is 14 amino acids long. J was trimmed by 7 bases and V by 1 base; bases with no gene match: 1. The germline V gene encodes CDR1 MDHEN and CDR2 SYDVKM. DNA for the CDR3: TGTGCCAGCAGTTTATACAGGGGAGCCAACGTCCTGACTTTC. It translates to CASSLYRGANVLTF.

The chain employs TRBV6-5 and TRBJ2-3; weak D call: TRBD2 (6 bases). The CDR3 spans 14 residues. Germline CDR1 and CDR2: MNHEY and SVGAGI. V was pared by 11 bases and J by 3 bases, with 18 bases between. CDR3 amino acids: CAPMGRKRTDTQYF. In nucleotides, the CDR3 is TGTGCCCCTATGGGGAGGAAGAGGACAGATACGCAGTATTTT.

V is TRBV6-1 and J is TRBJ2-7; a weak D match, TRBD2 (5 bases). Germline-derived CDR1 and CDR2 are MNHNS and SASEGT. There are 14 residues in the CDR3. V lost 6 bases and J 2 bases, leaving 14 bases between the germline ends. The DNA for the CDR3 is TGTGCCAGCAGCTCCAGGCTAGCCGCCTACGAGCAGTACTTC. Its translation is CASSSRLAAYEQYF.

The CDR3, as DNA: TGCAGCGTTGAAGGCCCTGGGCATGGCTACACCTTC. This gives the protein CSVEGPGHGYTF. The chain uses TRBV29-1 and TRBJ1-2; no reliable D call. Germline CDR1 reads SQVTM; CDR2 reads ANQGSEA. Trimming removed 1 base from V and 6 bases from J, with 9 bases in between. The CDR3 has 12 amino acids. The variable domain in full, with the rest retrieved from reference TRBV29-1 and TRBJ1-2, is SAVISQKPSRDICQRGTSLTIQCQVDSQVTMMFWYRQQPGQSLTLIATANQGSEATYESGFVIDKFPISRPNLTFSTLTVSNMSPEDSSIYLCSVEGPGHGYTFGSGTRLTVV.

The chain employs TRBV5-1 and TRBJ2-7; TRBD2 might be the D (6 bases). The V gene lost 0 bases and the J gene lost 0 bases, with 34 bases spanning the gap. The CDR3 contains 23 residues. CDR1 is SGHRS, CDR2 YFSETQ, per germline. CDR3 protein: CASSLGPCHEVVGEDSISYEQYF. The CDR3 nucleotides are TGCGCCAGCAGCTTGGGGCCGTGTCATGAGGTGGTGGGGGAGGACTCCATCTCCTACGAGCAGTACTTC.